The clone carrying this TCR beta chain was counted a single time. Clinical history as reported by participants underpinned cohort assignment. This entry comes from a study of blood T cell repertoires in COVID-19. Study information: Sites across the United States, Italy and Spain contributed samples from acute and convalescent COVID-19. PBMCs, B-cell-depleted T cells, or T cells provided the cDNA or gDNA that made up the material.

Profiled with immunoSEQ multiplex PCR; TCRdb holds only in-frame clones, not every one. The sample has about 260,000 clones, approximately 88% seen once. From germline, CDR1 is SGHRS and CDR2 YFSETQ. There are 14 residues in the CDR3. Trimming left V 9 bases short and J 3 bases short, with 16 bases between. The sequenced sample consisted of PBMCs or T cells enriched from blood (not recorded which). The source is a woman aged 40 to 50 with acute COVID-19. The chain combines TRBV5-1 with TRBJ2-1, with a possible D match to TRBD2 (5 bases). The CDR3 here is CATKTDWNYNEQFF. The CDR3, as DNA: TGCGCCACCAAAACGGACTGGAACTACAATGAGCAGTTCTTC.